One and the same sample provided the 16 T cell receptor beta chains below, sequenced in a study of blood T cell repertoires in COVID-19. Data came from immunoSEQ multiplex PCR; TCRdb stores just in-frame clones and leaves some out. The sample contains 37,000 or so clones, around nine tenths of which appear only once. Sequenced sample: peripheral blood. These receptors were taken from a human donor in a cohort sampled during active COVID-19.

The gene calls are TRBV18 and TRBJ2-3, with 7 positions matching TRBD2. Trimming took 4 bases from V and 6 from J; bases not matched to a gene: 22. Germline V lookup: CDR1 KGHSH, CDR2 LQKENI. The CDR3 loop spans 19 amino acids. Here the CDR3 reads CASSRLAAGIPLARDTQYF. CDR3 bases: TGTGCCAGCTCACGGCTCGCAGCGGGGATCCCTCTAGCACGGGATACGCAGTATTTT.

V and J are TRBV6-5 and TRBJ2-3, with 8 bases matching TRBD2. J was trimmed by 1 base and V by 5 bases; bases with no gene match: 5. Germline V gives CDR1 MNHEY, CDR2 SVGAGI. This CDR3 spans 15 amino acids. CDR3 loop: CASSTKRGRTDTQYF. CDR3 nucleotides: TGTGCCAGCAGTACCAAGCGGGGGCGCACAGATACGCAGTATTTT.

The rearrangement links TRBV3-1 (or the pseudogene TRBV3-2) to TRBJ1-2; TRBD1 matches 9 bases. Germline CDR1 reads LGHDT; CDR2 reads YNNKEL (reference sequence). Trimming removed 4 bases from V and 2 bases from J; junction bases left unmatched: 5. The CDR3 totals 15 residues. The CDR3 here is CASSPRQGGNYGYTF. The DNA for the CDR3 is TGTGCCAGCAGCCCAAGACAGGGGGGGAACTATGGCTACACCTTC.

V usage is TRBV6-6 and J usage is TRBJ2-1, with 10 positions matching TRBD2. V shed 7 bases and J 6 bases; nucleotides not matched to a gene: 6. CDR1 MNHNY and CDR2 SVGAGI come from the germline V gene (reference sequence). The CDR3 runs 14 residues. CDR3 in amino acids: CASTLGTSANEQFF. The CDR3 nucleotides read TGTGCCAGCACCCTGGGGACTAGCGCCAATGAGCAGTTCTTC.

The chain employs TRBV18 and TRBJ1-1; weak D call: TRBD1 (5 bases). V was pared by 6 bases and J by 4 bases, with 15 bases between. CDR1 and CDR2 from the germline V gene are KGHSH and LQKENI. The CDR3 is made up of 14 amino acids. The CDR3 sequence is CASSSAGLGTEAFF. The CDR3 nucleotides are TGTGCCAGCTCCTCTGCAGGGCTGGGCACTGAAGCTTTCTTT.

The rearrangement links TRBV7-4 to TRBJ2-7; 7 nucleotides align to TRBD1. CDR1 is SGHVT, CDR2 SQSDAQ, per germline. V was pared by 1 base and J by 4 bases, with 13 bases of the junction left unmatched. The CDR3 contains 17 residues. The CDR3 DNA sequence: TGTGCCAGCAGCTTAGATTTAAGACAGGGTGGTATATACGAGCAGTACTTC. Its protein is CASSLDLRQGGIYEQYF.

The chain employs TRBV9 and TRBJ2-5; 7 bases are a match to TRBD2. This CDR3 contains 15 residues. The germline gives CDR1 SGDLS, CDR2 YYNGEE. After removal of 2 bases from V and 1 base from J, the junction contained 5 bases not matched to a gene. The CDR3, as DNA: TGTGCCAGCAGCGTCTATCCTAGCGGCCAAGAGACCCAGTACTTC. It specifies CASSVYPSGQETQYF.

The genes are TRBV3-1 (or the pseudogene TRBV3-2) and TRBJ2-7; D ambiguous. The V gene lost 1 base and the J gene lost 5 bases, with 9 bases spanning the gap. This CDR3 is built from 13 residues. The germline V gene encodes CDR1 LGHDT and CDR2 YNNKEL (reference sequence). The CDR3 region has the DNA TGTGCCAGCAGCCAAGTTTCTCGAGACGAGCAGTACTTC. Translating gives CASSQVSRDEQYF.

The rearrangement uses TRBV5-5 and TRBJ2-7; D remains ambiguous. V was clipped by 0 bases and J by 3 bases, with 13 bases between them. The CDR3 spans 15 residues. CDR1 and CDR2 from the germline V gene are SGHKS and YYEKEE (reference sequence). The CDR3, as DNA: TGTGCCAGCAGCTTGGGGCTTGGCGGCCTCTACGAGCAGTACTTC. This encodes CASSLGLGGLYEQYF.

The rearrangement links TRBV24-1 to TRBJ1-4; perhaps TRBD1 as D (6 bases). Trimming removed 3 bases from V and 4 bases from J, with 11 bases in between. CDR3 size: 15 residues. Germline values: CDR1 KGHDR, CDR2 SFDVKD. CDR3 residues: CATSDPTGVNEKLFF. As DNA, the CDR3 is TGTGCCACCAGTGATCCGACAGGAGTTAATGAAAAACTGTTTTTT.

The V gene is TRBV10-3, the J gene TRBJ2-1, with D maybe TRBD1 (5 bases). Per germline, CDR1 ENHRY and CDR2 SYGVKD. The CDR3 runs 12 residues. Trimming removed 3 bases at V and 8 bases at J, with 8 bases between. CDR3 sequence (DNA): TGTGCCATCAGTGACAGGGTTGATGAGCAGTTCTTC. Its protein is CAISDRVDEQFF.

This clone was counted a single time. The rearrangement uses TRBV7-2 and TRBJ1-1; D is ambiguous. Per germline, CDR1 SGHTA and CDR2 FQGNSA. Trimming took off 0 bases at V and 0 bases at J, with 5 bases between the two ends. The CDR3 extends over 14 amino acids. This chain's CDR3 is CASSLAGVNTEAFF. As DNA, the CDR3 is TGTGCCAGCAGCTTAGCGGGAGTGAACACTGAAGCTTTCTTT.

The V and J genes are TRBV2 and TRBJ2-5; D is undetermined. V lost 9 bases to trimming and J lost 1 base, with 9 bases between them. Germline V gene lookup returns CDR1 SNHLY and CDR2 FYNNEI. This CDR3 is built from 12 residues. CDR3 protein: CASVDFQETQYF. CDR3 nucleotides: TGTGCCAGTGTAGACTTCCAAGAGACCCAGTACTTC.

The chain is built from TRBV9 and TRBJ1-2; D might be TRBD1 (5 bases). The CDR3 extends over 16 amino acids. V gave up 4 bases and J gave up 0 bases, with 16 bases separating them. CDR1 and CDR2 from the germline V gene are SGDLS and YYNGEE. CDR3 coding DNA: TGTGCCAGCAGCACCGGGGGGATCATAACTAACTATGGCTACACCTTC. This translates into CASSTGGIITNYGYTF. Filled out from reference TRBV9 and TRBJ1-2, the complete variable domain reads DSGVTQTPKHLITATGQRVTLRCSPRSGDLSVYWYQQSLDQGLQFLIQYYNGEERAKGNILERFSAQQFPDLHSELNLSSLELGDSALYFCASSTGGIITNYGYTFGSGTRLTVV.

The V call is TRBV28, the J call TRBJ2-2, with TRBD2 matching over 14 bases. The V gene end was trimmed by 2 bases and the J gene end by 6 bases; junction bases not matched to a gene: 8. The CDR3 has 18 amino acids. CDR1 and CDR2 from the germline V gene are MDHEN and SYDVKM. CDR3 sequence reads: CASSLTGLAGVRSGELFF. In DNA, the CDR3 is TGTGCCAGCAGTTTAACGGGACTAGCGGGAGTGCGTTCCGGGGAGCTGTTTTTT.

V is TRBV28 and J is TRBJ1-6, with a weak D call TRBD1 (5 bases). V was cut by 3 bases and J by 0 bases, with 9 bases left in between. Looked up from germline, CDR1 is MDHEN and CDR2 is SYDVKM. The CDR3 spans 16 residues. The chain's CDR3 is CASSLTDSSYNSPLHF. The CDR3 coding sequence is TGTGCCAGCAGTTTGACAGACAGCTCCTATAATTCACCCCTCCACTTT.